The 18 T cell receptor beta chains given below trace back to one sample, sequenced in a study of brain T cells in children with intractable seizures. Indicated time point: blood from clinic visit 5 months post-surgery; TSC patient then seizure free. Repertoires were generated with immunoSEQ multiplex PCR, while TCRdb's copy carries only in-frame clones and drops some. The sample holds about 320,000 clones, over 90% seen once. The source was peripheral blood, collected less than 6 months after surgery. The receptors here all came from a boy in the first two years of life with tuberous sclerosis and intractable seizures.

The genes are TRBV7-6 and TRBJ1-4; D not resolved. V lost 4 bases to trimming and J lost 0 bases, with 9 bases between them. Germline CDR1 reads SGHVS; CDR2 reads FNYEAQ. This CDR3 is built from 15 residues. The CDR3 DNA reads as TGTGCCAGCAGCTCCCGAGCCCCAACTAATGAAAAACTGTTTTTT. Translating it yields CASSSRAPTNEKLFF. The whole variable domain, remainder taken from reference TRBV7-6 and TRBJ1-4, is GAGVSQSPRYKVTKRGQDVALRCDPISGHVSLYWYRQALGQGPEFLTYFNYEAQQDKSGLPNDRFSAERPEGSISTLTIQRTEQRDSAMYRCASSSRAPTNEKLFFGSGTQLSVL.

The V call is TRBV30, the J call TRBJ2-1, with TRBD2 matching over 8 bases. Losses at the gene ends were 3 bases for V and 5 bases for J; bases not matched to a gene: 0. The V gene's germline CDR1 is GTSNPN and CDR2 SVGIG (reference sequence). This CDR3 has 12 amino acids. CDR3 region: CAWSGRDNEQFF. As DNA, the CDR3 is TGTGCCTGGAGCGGGAGGGACAATGAGCAGTTCTTC.

The rearrangement links TRBV4-1 to TRBJ2-1; unclear D gene. This CDR3 spans 16 amino acids. Germline CDR1 is MGHRA and CDR2 is YSYEKL. V lost 0 bases, J lost 3 bases, and 12 bases lay in between. The CDR3: CASSQEGLAHYNEQFF. The CDR3 DNA sequence: TGCGCCAGCAGCCAAGAAGGTCTGGCTCACTACAATGAGCAGTTCTTC.

This chain connects TRBV5-1 to TRBJ2-1; 7 bases align to TRBD2. This CDR3 comprises 15 residues. With V trimmed by 0 bases and J by 6 bases, 6 bases remained unmatched. CDR1 SGHRS and CDR2 YFSETQ come from the germline V gene. DNA of the CDR3: TGCGCCAGCAGCTTGGAGGTCCAGCGGGGCAATGAGCAGTTCTTC. Amino acids: CASSLEVQRGNEQFF.

The V gene is TRBV25-1, the J gene TRBJ1-6; TRBD1 is a possible D gene (6 bases). V lost 0 bases to trimming and J lost 10 bases, with 10 bases between them. CDR1 is MGHDK, CDR2 SYGVNS, per germline. The CDR3 spans 14 residues. This chain's CDR3 is CASSEYGGQSPLHF. CDR3 sequence (DNA): TGTGCCAGCAGTGAATACGGGGGGCAGTCACCCCTCCACTTT.

The V call is TRBV3-1 (or the pseudogene TRBV3-2), the J call TRBJ1-2, with 10 positions matching TRBD1. The CDR3 contains 19 residues. V was pared by 4 bases and J by 6 bases, with 20 bases of the junction left unmatched. Germline CDR1 reads LGHDT; CDR2 reads YNNKEL (reference sequence). The CDR3 nucleotides are TGTGCCAGCAGCCCCAGCCCTTGGGACAGGGGATCCAGCAGGGATGGCTACACCTTC. Translation gives CASSPSPWDRGSSRDGYTF.

V is TRBV2 and J is TRBJ2-7; D is unclear. Germline V gene lookup returns CDR1 SNHLY and CDR2 FYNNEI. CDR3 length equals 12 residues. V was cut by 5 bases and J by 4 bases, with 9 bases left in between. This CDR3 reads CASSLTGYEQYF. CDR3 nucleotide sequence: TGTGCCAGCAGTTTGACTGGTTACGAGCAGTACTTC.

This chain joins TRBV15 and TRBJ2-7, with no clear D. Trimming took 6 bases from V and 0 from J, leaving 9 bases between them. The CDR3 runs to 13 residues. CDR1 and CDR2 from the germline V gene are LNHNV and YYDKDF (reference sequence). CDR3 nucleotides: TGTGCCACCAGTTCCCGAACCTCCTACGAGCAGTACTTC. It codes for CATSSRTSYEQYF.

This clone was counted once. The chain is built from TRBV7-3 and TRBJ2-3; weak D call: TRBD2 (5 bases). Trimming took 2 bases from V and 4 from J, leaving 13 bases between them. CDR1 and CDR2 from the germline V gene are SGHTA and FQGTGA. The CDR3 consists of 15 residues. The CDR3, as DNA: TGTGCCAGCAGCTTATTTGCGGGTCCGGCAGATACGCAGTATTTT. The encoded protein is CASSLFAGPADTQYF.

This rearrangement joins TRBV4-2 to TRBJ2-2; 15 bases agree with TRBD2. Germline CDR1 and CDR2: LGHNA and YNFKEQ. The ends lost 0 bases at V and 4 bases at J; junction bases unmatched: 9. The CDR3 is made up of 20 amino acids. CDR3 region: CASSQDGLAGGPKPTGELFF. In nucleotides, the CDR3 is TGTGCCAGCAGCCAAGATGGACTAGCGGGAGGGCCTAAACCCACCGGGGAGCTGTTTTTT.

This chain uses TRBV3-1 (or the pseudogene TRBV3-2) with TRBJ2-3, with 10 bases that match TRBD2. The germline V gene has CDR1 LGHDT and CDR2 YNNKEL (reference sequence). V lost 0 bases and J lost 7; bases outside the gene matches: 7. The CDR3 is 16 amino acids. In nucleotides, the CDR3 is TGTGCCAGCAGCCAAGATCCGGGACTAGCGCAAAATACGCAGTATTTT. Amino acids: CASSQDPGLAQNTQYF.

The chain combines TRBV19 with TRBJ1-3; weak D call: TRBD1 (5 bases). The CDR3 has 15 amino acids. Germline V gene data show CDR1 as LNHDA and CDR2 as SQIVND (reference sequence). V dropped 5 bases and J dropped 2 bases, with 13 bases sitting between them. The CDR3 DNA sequence: TGTGCCAGTAGTCCGGTCGGGGGAACTGGAAACACCATATATTTT. Its protein is CASSPVGGTGNTIYF.

The chain joins TRBV3-1 (or the pseudogene TRBV3-2) to TRBJ2-1, with D possibly matching TRBD2 (6 bases). The V end was cut by 1 base, the J end by 8 bases, with 21 bases between. The CDR3 sequence is 17 residues long. The germline V gene encodes CDR1 LGHDT and CDR2 YNNKEL (reference sequence). Here the CDR3 reads CASSQGGLRAEFYEQFF. CDR3 coding DNA: TGTGCCAGCAGCCAAGGGGGACTTAGGGCGGAGTTCTATGAGCAGTTCTTC.

The chain employs TRBV3-1 (or the pseudogene TRBV3-2) and TRBJ2-7; TRBD1 matches at 7 bases. The germline CDR1 and CDR2 sequences are LGHDT and YNNKEL (reference sequence). This CDR3 has 13 amino acids. V shed 4 bases, J shed 2 bases, and the junction held 2 bases outside the gene matches. For the CDR3, the DNA is TGTGCCAGCAGCCGGGGGACAGCCTACGAGCAGTACTTC. Protein sequence: CASSRGTAYEQYF.

A note on this clone: Relative to the germline gene, one junction end is altered; a read error may explain this. CDR3 region: CVSSLGSLIITDTQYF. Written as DNA, the CDR3 is TGTGTCAGCAGCTTAGGGAGCCTAATTATCACAGATACGCAGTATTTT. The V gene is TRBV11-3, the J gene TRBJ2-3; the D gene is possibly TRBD2 (5 bases). Per the germline V gene, CDR1 is SGHNT and CDR2 is YENEEA. There are 16 residues in the CDR3. The whole variable domain, filled in from reference TRBV11-3 and TRBJ2-3, reads EAGVVQSPRYKIIEKKQPVAFWCNPISGHNTLYWYLQNLGQGPELLIRYENEEAVDDSQLPKDRFSAERLKGVDSTLKIQPAELGDSAVYLCVSSLGSLIITDTQYFGPGTRLTVL.

J is TRBJ2-1 and V is TRBV24-1, with D tentatively TRBD2 (6 bases). The germline V gene encodes CDR1 KGHDR and CDR2 SFDVKD. There are 12 residues in the CDR3. The V gene lost 10 bases and the J gene lost 4 bases, with 10 bases spanning the gap. CDR3 DNA sequence: TGTGCCACTTGGACTATTTACAATGAGCAGTTCTTC. Encoded protein: CATWTIYNEQFF.

This clone was observed once. This rearrangement joins TRBV6-6 to TRBJ2-3, with a tentative D call TRBD1 (5 bases). V was trimmed by 1 base and J by 5 bases, leaving 10 bases between them. Germline V CDR1 and CDR2: MNHNY, SVGAGI (reference sequence). The CDR3 is made up of 14 amino acids. The CDR3 coding sequence is TGTGCCAGCAGTTACTATGGGGCGGAAGATACGCAGTATTTT. The encoded protein is CASSYYGAEDTQYF.

As regards this clone: Other DNA sequences from this sample encode an identical CDR3 as well. This chain joins TRBV19 and TRBJ2-7, with 10 bases that match TRBD1. The CDR3 has 14 residues. Trimming at V came to 5 bases and at J to 2 bases, leaving 3 bases not matched to a gene. The germline gives CDR1 LNHDA, CDR2 SQIVND (reference sequence). The CDR3 sequence is CASSSGTGAYEQYF. DNA for the CDR3: TGTGCCAGTAGTTCCGGGACAGGGGCCTACGAGCAGTACTTC. The complete variable domain, with remaining parts taken from reference TRBV19 and TRBJ2-7, reads DGGITQSPKYLFRKEGQNVTLSCEQNLNHDAMYWYRQDPGQGLRLIYYSQIVNDFQKGDIAEGYSVSREKKESFPLTVTSAQKNPTAFYLCASSSGTGAYEQYFGPGTRLTVT.